One sample yielded the 6 T cell receptor beta chains listed below, sequenced in a study of cytomegalovirus exposure and HLA in healthy donors. PCR primers comprised 60 Vbeta and 13 Jbeta primers. Clones were read by immunoSEQ multiplex PCR, and TCRdb kept only the in-frame ones, dropping some. The sample has approximately 130,000 clones; about three quarters are singletons. The sample was PBMCs. The receptors were gathered from a woman aged 40 to 50 in good health and CMV-seronegative.

CDR3 amino acids: CASSLEPGTSGMTQYF. The DNA for the CDR3 is TGTGCCAGCAGCTTAGAACCGGGGACTAGCGGGATGACCCAGTACTTC. J is TRBJ2-5 and V is TRBV7-2, with 13 bases matching TRBD2. Germline loops: CDR1 SGHTA, CDR2 FQGNSA. This CDR3 has 16 amino acids. V was pared by 1 base and J by 7 bases, with 6 bases of the junction left unmatched.

CDR3 nucleotide sequence: TGTGCCAGCAGTGCCGGTCGTGGACTCACAGATACGCAGTATTTT. Protein product: CASSAGRGLTDTQYF. The genes are TRBV2 and TRBJ2-3, with a weak D call TRBD2 (5 bases). Trimming stripped 4 bases from V and 2 bases from J, with 13 bases between. Germline V gene lookup returns CDR1 SNHLY and CDR2 FYNNEI. The CDR3 covers 15 residues.

V and J are TRBV15 and TRBJ2-7, with 8 bases lining up with TRBD1. The CDR3 spans 15 residues. Germline-derived CDR1 and CDR2 are LNHNV and YYDKDF (reference sequence). The V segment lost 4 bases and the J segment 3 bases; nucleotides outside the gene matches: 8. CDR3 DNA: TGTGCCACCAGCACACCGGGGACAGGTTTCTACGAGCAGTACTTC. It specifies CATSTPGTGFYEQYF.

This clone has just one count. The chain recombines TRBV6-1 with TRBJ2-5; TRBD1 is a possible D gene (5 bases). CDR3 size: 15 residues. From germline, CDR1 is MNHNS and CDR2 SASEGT. Trimming took 4 bases from V and 4 from J, leaving 16 bases between them. In DNA form, the CDR3 reads TGTGCCAGCAGTGCAGCCAGGGTTGTAACAGAGACCCAGTACTTC. Translation gives CASSAARVVTETQYF.

A word on this clone: A junction end diverges from the germline sequence, so it may reflect a read error. The rearrangement uses TRBV10-3 and TRBJ2-7, with 10 nucleotides matching TRBD2. Germline assignment: CDR1 ENHRY and CDR2 SYGVKD. The CDR3 spans 12 residues. For the CDR3, the DNA is TGTGCCATCAGTGATGGACTAGCGGCTGGGGACTTC. Its translation is CAISDGLAAGDF.

V is TRBV9 and J is TRBJ1-6, with 7 bases fitting TRBD1. J was trimmed by 7 bases and V by 0 bases; bases with no gene match: 4. The CDR3 covers 15 residues. Germline assignment: CDR1 SGDLS and CDR2 YYNGEE. The DNA of the CDR3 is TGTGCCAGCAGCGTAGAGGGCAGGGGGAATTCACCCCTCCACTTT. Its translation is CASSVEGRGNSPLHF.